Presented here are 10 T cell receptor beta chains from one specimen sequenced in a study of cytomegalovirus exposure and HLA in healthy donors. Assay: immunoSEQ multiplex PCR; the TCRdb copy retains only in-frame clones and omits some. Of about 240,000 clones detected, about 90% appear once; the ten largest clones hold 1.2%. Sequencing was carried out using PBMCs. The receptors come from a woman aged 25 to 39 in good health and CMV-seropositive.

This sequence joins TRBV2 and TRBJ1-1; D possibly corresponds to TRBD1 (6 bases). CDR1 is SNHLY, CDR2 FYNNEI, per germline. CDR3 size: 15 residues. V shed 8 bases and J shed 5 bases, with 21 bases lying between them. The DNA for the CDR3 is TGTGCCAGCTTATGGGAGGGGGGGCGAGAGACTGAAGCTTTCTTT. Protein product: CASLWEGGRETEAFF.

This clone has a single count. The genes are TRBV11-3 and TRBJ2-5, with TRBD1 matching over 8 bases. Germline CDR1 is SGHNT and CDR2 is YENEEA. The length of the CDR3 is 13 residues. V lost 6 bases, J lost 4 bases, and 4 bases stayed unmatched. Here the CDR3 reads CASRVTGGETQYF. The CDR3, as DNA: TGTGCCAGCAGGGTAACAGGGGGAGAGACCCAGTACTTC.

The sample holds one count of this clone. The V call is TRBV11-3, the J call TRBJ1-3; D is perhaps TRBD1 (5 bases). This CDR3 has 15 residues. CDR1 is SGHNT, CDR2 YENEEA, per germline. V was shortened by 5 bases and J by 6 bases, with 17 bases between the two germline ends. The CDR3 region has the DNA TGTGCCAGCAGCACGGGAGACAGTACACCAAACACCATATATTTT. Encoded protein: CASSTGDSTPNTIYF.

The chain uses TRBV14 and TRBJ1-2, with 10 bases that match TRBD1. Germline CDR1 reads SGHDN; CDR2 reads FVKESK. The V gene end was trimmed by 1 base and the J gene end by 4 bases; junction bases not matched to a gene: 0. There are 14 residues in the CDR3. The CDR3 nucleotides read TGTGCCAGCAGCCAAGGGACAGGGGGCTATGGCTACACCTTC. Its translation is CASSQGTGGYGYTF. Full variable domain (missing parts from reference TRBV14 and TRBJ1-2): EAGVTQFPSHSVIEKGQTVTLRCDPISGHDNLYWYRRVMGKEIKFLLHFVKESKQDESGMPNNRFLAERTGGTYSTLKVQPAELEDSGVYFCASSQGTGGYGYTFGSGTRLTVV.

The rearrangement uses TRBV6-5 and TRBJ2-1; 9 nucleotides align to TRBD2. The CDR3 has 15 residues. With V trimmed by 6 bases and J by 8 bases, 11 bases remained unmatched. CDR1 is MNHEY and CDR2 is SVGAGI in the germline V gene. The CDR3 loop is CASRPLAGSYHEQFF. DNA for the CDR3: TGTGCCAGCAGACCTCTAGCGGGGAGTTATCATGAGCAGTTCTTC.

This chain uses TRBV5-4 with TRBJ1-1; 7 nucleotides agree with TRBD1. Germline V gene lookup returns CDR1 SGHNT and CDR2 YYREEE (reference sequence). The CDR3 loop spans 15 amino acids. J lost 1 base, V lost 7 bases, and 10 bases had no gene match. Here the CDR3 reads CASDRGGQANTEAFF. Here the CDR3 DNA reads TGTGCCAGCGATCGGGGAGGACAGGCGAACACTGAAGCTTTCTTT.

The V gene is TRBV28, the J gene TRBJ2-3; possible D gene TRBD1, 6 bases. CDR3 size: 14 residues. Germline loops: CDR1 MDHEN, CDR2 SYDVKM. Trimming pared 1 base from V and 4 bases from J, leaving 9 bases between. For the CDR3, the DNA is TGTGCCAGCAGTTTATCCCAGGGGTCAGATACGCAGTATTTT. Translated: CASSLSQGSDTQYF.

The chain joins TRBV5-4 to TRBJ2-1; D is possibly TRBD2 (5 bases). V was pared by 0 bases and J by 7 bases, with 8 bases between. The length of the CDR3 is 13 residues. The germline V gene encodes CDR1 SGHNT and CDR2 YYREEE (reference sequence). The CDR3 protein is CASSLARGNEQFF. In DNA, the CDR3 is TGTGCCAGCAGCTTGGCCCGGGGAAATGAGCAGTTCTTC. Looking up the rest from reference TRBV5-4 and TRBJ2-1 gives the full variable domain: ETGVTQSPTHLIKTRGQQVTLRCSSQSGHNTVSWYQQALGQGPQFIFQYYREEENGRGNFPPRFSGLQFPNYSSELNVNALELDDSALYLCASSLARGNEQFFGPGTRLTVL.

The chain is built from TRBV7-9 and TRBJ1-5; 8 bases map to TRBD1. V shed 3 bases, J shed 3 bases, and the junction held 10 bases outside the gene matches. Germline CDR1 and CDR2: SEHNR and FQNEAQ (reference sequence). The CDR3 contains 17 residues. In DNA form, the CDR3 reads TGTGCCAGCAGCTTGACAGGGGACCAAGGATACAATCAGCCCCAGCATTTT. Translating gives CASSLTGDQGYNQPQHF.

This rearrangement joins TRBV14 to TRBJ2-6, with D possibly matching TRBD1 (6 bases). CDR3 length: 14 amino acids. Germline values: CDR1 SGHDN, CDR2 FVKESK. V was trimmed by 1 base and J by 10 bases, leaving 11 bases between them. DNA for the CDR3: TGTGCCAGCAGCCAAGTCAACAGGGTAAACGTCCTGACTTTC. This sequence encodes CASSQVNRVNVLTF.